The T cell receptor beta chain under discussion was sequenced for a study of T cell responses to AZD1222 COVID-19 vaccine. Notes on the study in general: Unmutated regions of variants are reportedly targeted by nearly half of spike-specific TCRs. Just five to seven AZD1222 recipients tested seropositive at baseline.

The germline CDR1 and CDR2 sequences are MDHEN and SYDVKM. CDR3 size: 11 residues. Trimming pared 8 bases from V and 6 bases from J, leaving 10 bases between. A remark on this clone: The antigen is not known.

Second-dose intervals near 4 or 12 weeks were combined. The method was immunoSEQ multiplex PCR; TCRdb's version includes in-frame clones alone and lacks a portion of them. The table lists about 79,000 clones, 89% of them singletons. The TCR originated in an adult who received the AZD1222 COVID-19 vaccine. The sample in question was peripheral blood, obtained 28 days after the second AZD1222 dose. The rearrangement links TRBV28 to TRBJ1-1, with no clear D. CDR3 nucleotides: TGTGCCAGCCTCGAGGGCCCTGAAGCTTTCTTT. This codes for CASLEGPEAFF.